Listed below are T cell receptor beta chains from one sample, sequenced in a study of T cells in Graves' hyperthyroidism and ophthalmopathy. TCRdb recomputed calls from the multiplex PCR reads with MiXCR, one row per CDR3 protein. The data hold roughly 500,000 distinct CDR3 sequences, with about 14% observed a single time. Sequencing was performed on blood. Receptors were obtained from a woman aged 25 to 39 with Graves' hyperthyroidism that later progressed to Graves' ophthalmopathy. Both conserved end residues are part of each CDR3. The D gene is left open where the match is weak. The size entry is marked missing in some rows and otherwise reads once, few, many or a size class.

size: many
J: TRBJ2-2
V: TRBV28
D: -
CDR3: CASSLWNLNTGELFF
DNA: TGTGCCAGCAGTTTATGGAACTTGAACACCGGGGAGCTGTTTTTT

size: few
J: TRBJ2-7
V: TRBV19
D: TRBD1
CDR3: CATSRGQAYEQYF
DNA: TGTGCCACCTCAAGGGGGCAGGCCTACGAGCAGTACTTC

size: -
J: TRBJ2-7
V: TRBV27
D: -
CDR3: CASPVGQPASYEQYF
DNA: TGTGCCAGCCCGGTTGGGCAGCCTGCTTCCTACGAGCAGTACTTC

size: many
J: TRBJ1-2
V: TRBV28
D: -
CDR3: CASSPSYGYTF
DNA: TGTGCCAGCAGCCCTAGCTATGGCTACACCTTC

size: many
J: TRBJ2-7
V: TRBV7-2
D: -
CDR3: CASSPGHTNGDEQYF
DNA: TGTGCCAGCAGCCCAGGTCACACCAACGGGGACGAGCAGTACTTC

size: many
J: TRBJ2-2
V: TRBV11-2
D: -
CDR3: CASSLSMGVRTGELFF
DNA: TGTGCCAGCAGCTTATCTATGGGAGTGCGTACCGGGGAGCTGTTTTTT

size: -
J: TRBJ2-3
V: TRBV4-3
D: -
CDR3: CASSRGERDTQYF
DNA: TGCGCCAGCAGCCGGGGGGAGAGGGATACGCAGTATTTT

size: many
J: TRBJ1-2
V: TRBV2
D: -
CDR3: CASREQGSNYGYTF
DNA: TGTGCCAGCAGAGAGCAGGGTTCTAACTATGGCTACACCTTC

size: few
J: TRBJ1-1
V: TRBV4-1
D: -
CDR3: CASSPGGFMNTEAFF
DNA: TGCGCCAGCAGCCCTGGTGGGTTCATGAACACTGAAGCTTTCTTT

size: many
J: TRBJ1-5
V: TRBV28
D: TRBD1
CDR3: CASNTGQGAFQPQHF
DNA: TGTGCCAGCAATACTGGACAGGGGGCATTTCAGCCCCAGCATTTT

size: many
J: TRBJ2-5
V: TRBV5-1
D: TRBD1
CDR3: CASSMTGAQETQYF
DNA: TGCGCCAGCAGCATGACAGGGGCCCAAGAGACCCAGTACTTC

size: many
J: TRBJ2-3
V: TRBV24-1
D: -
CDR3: CATGHRDGRDTQYF
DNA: TGTGCCACCGGGCACCGGGACGGTCGCGATACGCAGTATTTT

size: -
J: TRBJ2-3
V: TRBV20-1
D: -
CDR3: CSAISRDPSTDTQYF
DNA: TGCAGTGCTATCTCCAGGGACCCCAGCACAGATACGCAGTATTTT

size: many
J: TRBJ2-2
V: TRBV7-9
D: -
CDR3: CASKGATGELFF
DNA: TGTGCCAGCAAGGGCGCGACCGGGGAGCTGTTTTTT

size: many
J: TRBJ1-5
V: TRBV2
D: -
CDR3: CASSPIVRGAKQPQHF
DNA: TGTGCCAGCAGCCCCATAGTACGGGGAGCGAAGCAGCCCCAGCATTTT

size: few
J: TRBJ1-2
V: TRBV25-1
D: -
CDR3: CASSGRVEDGYTF
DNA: TGTGCCAGCAGTGGCAGGGTGGAAGATGGCTACACCTTC

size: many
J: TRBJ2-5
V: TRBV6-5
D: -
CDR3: CASSYSGSRGRETQYF
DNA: TGTGCCAGCAGTTACTCTGGCAGCAGGGGCAGGGAGACCCAGTACTTC

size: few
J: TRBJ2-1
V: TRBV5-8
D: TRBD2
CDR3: CASTLLGAGGNYNEQFF
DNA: TGTGCCAGCACCCTCCTGGGAGCGGGAGGGAACTACAATGAGCAGTTCTTC

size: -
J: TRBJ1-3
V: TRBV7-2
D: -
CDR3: CASSSRPLSGGNTIYF
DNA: TGTGCCAGCAGCTCTCGACCCCTAAGTGGTGGAAACACCATATATTTT

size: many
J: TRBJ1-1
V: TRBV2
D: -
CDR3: CASSAARDYTEAFF
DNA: TGTGCCAGCAGTGCTGCCAGGGATTACACTGAAGCTTTCTTT

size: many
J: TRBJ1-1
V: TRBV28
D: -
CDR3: CASSVNPRTTFF
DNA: TGTGCCAGCAGTGTAAACCCTCGCACCACTTTCTTT

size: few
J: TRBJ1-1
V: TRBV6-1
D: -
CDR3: CAGTPTGNTEAFF
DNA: TGTGCCGGCACTCCGACAGGGAACACTGAAGCTTTCTTT

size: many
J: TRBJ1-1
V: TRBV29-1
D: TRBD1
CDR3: CSVGPTGGGNTEAFF
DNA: TGCAGCGTTGGTCCCACAGGGGGCGGGAACACTGAAGCTTTCTTT

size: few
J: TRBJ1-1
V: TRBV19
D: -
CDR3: CASSDSYTEAFF
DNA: TGTGCCAGTAGCGACTCCTACACTGAAGCTTTCTTT

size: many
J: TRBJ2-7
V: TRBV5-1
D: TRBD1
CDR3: CASSSLTGLEQYF
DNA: TGCGCCAGCAGCTCCTTGACAGGGTTGGAGCAGTACTTC

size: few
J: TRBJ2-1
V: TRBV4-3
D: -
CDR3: CASSSEGGYNEQFF
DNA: TGCGCCAGCAGCTCAGAGGGGGGATACAATGAGCAGTTCTTC

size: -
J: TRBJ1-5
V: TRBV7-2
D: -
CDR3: CASSLGMADRNQPQHF
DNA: TGTGCCAGCAGCTTAGGAATGGCGGACAGAAATCAGCCCCAGCATTTT

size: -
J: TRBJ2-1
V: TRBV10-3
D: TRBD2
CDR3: CAIATSGGINEQFF
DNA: TGTGCCATCGCAACTAGCGGGGGGATCAATGAGCAGTTCTTC

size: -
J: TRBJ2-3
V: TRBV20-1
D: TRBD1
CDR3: CSALGGNRGASRDTDTQYF
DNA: TGCAGTGCCCTGGGTGGGAACAGGGGGGCTAGCAGAGACACAGATACGCAGTATTTT

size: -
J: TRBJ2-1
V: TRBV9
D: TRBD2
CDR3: CASGRLADLYNEQFF
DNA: TGTGCCAGTGGGAGGCTAGCGGACCTCTACAATGAGCAGTTCTTC

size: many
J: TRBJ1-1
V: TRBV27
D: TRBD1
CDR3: CASSFTTSDRHLTEAFF
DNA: TGTGCCAGCAGTTTCACTACCTCGGACAGGCACCTCACTGAAGCTTTCTTT

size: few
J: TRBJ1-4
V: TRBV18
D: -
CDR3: CASSPGSGPEKLFF
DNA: TGTGCCAGCTCACCAGGGTCAGGCCCGGAAAAACTGTTTTTT

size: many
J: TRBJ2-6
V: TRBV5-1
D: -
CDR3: CASSSLTSGANVLTF
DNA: TGCGCCAGCAGCTCTCTAACTTCTGGGGCCAACGTCCTGACTTTC